This record covers a single TCR beta chain. RNA was isolated and reverse transcribed to cDNA, the sequencing template. Only in-frame clones appear in the TCRdb table, and some are missing; sequencing was by immunoSEQ multiplex PCR. The sample yields 150,000 to 180,000 clones, about 53% seen once. This entry is derived from a study of CD8+ T cells in alopecia areata. The CDR3 runs to 14 residues. Trimming took off 5 bases at V and 6 bases at J, with 16 bases between the two ends. Germline V CDR1 and CDR2: GTSNPN, SVGIG (reference sequence). This clonotype was sampled from a human donor with alopecia areata. The source was CD8+ T cells sorted from blood, collected at week 0. V and J are TRBV30 and TRBJ2-2; no clear D gene. The CDR3 sequence: CAWEPGNGAGELFF. CDR3 DNA: TGTGCCTGGGAACCCGGAAATGGGGCCGGGGAGCTGTTTTTT.